This T cell receptor (beta chain) was found in a study of kidney transplant recipient with SARS-CoV-2 infection. TCRdb re-called the reads through MiXCR, storing one row per CDR3 protein. The sample has fewer than 250,000 distinct CDR3 sequences, under 35% seen once; the top ten hold roughly 7%. This CDR3 has 16 residues. Germline V gives CDR1 SEHNR, CDR2 FQNEAQ (reference sequence). V gave up 4 bases and J gave up 0 bases, with 12 bases separating them. This clonotype was observed at least ten times. Sequences were derived from a blood sample, sampled at baseline and on day 111 from a kidney transplant recipient. This rearrangement joins TRBV7-9 to TRBJ2-2; D assignment may be TRBD1 or TRBD2 (5 bases each). The receptor was isolated from a male patient in his thirties who had COVID-19 and was a kidney transplant recipient. Some T cells may be the graft donor's. The CDR3 loop is CASSSPGPTNTGELFF. The CDR3 DNA reads TGTGCCAGCAGCTCCCCGGGACCTACGAACACCGGGGAGCTGTTTTTT.